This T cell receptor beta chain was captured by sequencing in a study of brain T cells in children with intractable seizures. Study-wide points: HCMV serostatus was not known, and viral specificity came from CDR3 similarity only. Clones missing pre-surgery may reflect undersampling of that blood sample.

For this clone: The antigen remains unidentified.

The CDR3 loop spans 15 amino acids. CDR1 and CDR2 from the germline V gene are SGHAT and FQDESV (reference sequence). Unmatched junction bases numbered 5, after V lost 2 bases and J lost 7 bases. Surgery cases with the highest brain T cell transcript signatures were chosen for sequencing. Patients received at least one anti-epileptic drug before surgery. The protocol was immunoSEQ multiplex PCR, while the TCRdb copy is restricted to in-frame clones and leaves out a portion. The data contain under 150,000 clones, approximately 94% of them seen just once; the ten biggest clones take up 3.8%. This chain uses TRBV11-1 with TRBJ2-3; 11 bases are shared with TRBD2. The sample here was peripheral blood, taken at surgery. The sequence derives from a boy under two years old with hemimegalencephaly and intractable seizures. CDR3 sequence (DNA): TGTGCCAGCAGCTTACGTCTAGCGGGAGGTTATACGCAGTATTTT. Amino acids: CASSLRLAGGYTQYF.